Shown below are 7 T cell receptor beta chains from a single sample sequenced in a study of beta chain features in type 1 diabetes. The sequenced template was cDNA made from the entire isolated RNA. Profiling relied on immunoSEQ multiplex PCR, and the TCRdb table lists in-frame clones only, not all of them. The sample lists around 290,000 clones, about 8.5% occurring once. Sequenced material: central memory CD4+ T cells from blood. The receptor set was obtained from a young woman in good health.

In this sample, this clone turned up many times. CDR3 nucleotide sequence: TGTGCCAGCTCACCAATGGGGGGGAACACTGAAGCTTTCTTT. Translated, it gives CASSPMGGNTEAFF. This chain links TRBV18 with TRBJ1-1, with D perhaps matching TRBD1 (5 bases). The CDR3 covers 14 residues. Trimming took 2 bases from V and 1 from J, leaving 8 bases between them. Germline V gives CDR1 KGHSH, CDR2 LQKENI.

As DNA, the CDR3 is TGCAGCGCTGGGACAGGGAAATACGAGCAGTACTTC. This codes for CSAGTGKYEQYF. The genes are TRBV29-1 and TRBJ2-7; TRBD1 agrees at 9 bases. The germline CDR1 and CDR2 sequences are SQVTM and ANQGSEA. The CDR3 has 12 amino acids. V trimming: 7 bases; J trimming: 4 bases; junction bases outside the gene matches: 5.

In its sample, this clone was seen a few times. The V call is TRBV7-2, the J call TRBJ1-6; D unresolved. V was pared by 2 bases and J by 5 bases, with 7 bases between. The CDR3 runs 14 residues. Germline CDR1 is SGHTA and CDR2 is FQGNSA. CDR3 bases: TGTGCCAGCAGCTTAAGAGGGAATAATTCACCCCTCCACTTT. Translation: CASSLRGNNSPLHF.

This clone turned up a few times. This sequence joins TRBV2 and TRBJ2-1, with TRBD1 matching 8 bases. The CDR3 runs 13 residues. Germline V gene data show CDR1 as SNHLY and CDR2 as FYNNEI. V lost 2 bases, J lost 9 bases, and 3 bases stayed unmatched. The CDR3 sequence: CASSEQGAGEQFF. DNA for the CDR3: TGTGCCAGCAGTGAACAGGGGGCCGGTGAGCAGTTCTTC.

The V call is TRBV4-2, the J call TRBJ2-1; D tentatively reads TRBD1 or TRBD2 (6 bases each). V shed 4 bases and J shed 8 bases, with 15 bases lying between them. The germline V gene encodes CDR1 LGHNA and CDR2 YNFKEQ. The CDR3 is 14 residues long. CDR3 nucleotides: TGTGCCAGCAGCCGAGAAAGGGGGGCAGATGAGCAGTTCTTC. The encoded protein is CASSRERGADEQFF.

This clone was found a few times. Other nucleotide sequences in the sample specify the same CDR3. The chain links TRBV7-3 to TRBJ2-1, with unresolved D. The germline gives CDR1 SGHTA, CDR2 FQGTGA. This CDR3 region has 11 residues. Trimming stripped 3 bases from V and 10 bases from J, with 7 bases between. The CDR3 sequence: CASSFGSEQFF. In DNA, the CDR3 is TGTGCCAGCAGCTTTGGGTCAGAGCAGTTCTTC.

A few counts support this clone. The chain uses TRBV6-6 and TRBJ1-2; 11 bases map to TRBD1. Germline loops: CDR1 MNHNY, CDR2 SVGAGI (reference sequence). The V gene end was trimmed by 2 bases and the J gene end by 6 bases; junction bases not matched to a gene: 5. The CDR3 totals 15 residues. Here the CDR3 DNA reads TGTGCCAGCAGTTACGAGGACAGGGGGCAGGATGGCTACACCTTC. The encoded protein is CASSYEDRGQDGYTF.